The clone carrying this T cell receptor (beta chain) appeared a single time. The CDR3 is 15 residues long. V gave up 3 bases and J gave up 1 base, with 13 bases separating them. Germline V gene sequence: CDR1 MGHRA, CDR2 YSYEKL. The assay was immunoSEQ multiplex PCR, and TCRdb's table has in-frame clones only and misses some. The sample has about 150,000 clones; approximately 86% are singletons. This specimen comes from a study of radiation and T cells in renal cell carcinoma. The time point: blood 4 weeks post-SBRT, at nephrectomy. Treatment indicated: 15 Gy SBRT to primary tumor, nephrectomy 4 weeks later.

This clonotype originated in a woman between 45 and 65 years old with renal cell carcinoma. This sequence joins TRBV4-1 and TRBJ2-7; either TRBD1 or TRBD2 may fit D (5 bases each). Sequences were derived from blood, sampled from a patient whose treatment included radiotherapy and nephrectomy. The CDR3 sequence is CASSHGGHSSYEQYF. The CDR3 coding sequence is TGCGCCAGCAGCCATGGAGGACATTCATCCTACGAGCAGTACTTC.